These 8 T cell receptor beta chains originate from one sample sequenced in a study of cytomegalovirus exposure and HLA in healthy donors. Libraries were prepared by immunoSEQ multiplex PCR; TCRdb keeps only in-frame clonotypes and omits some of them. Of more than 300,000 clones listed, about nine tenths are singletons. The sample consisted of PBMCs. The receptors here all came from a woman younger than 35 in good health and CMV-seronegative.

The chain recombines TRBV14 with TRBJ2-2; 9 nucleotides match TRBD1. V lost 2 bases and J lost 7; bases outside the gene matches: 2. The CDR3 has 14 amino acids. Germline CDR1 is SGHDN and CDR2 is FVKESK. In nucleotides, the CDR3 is TGTGCCAGCAGCCAAACAGGGGGCGGCGGGGAGCTGTTTTTT. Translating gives CASSQTGGGGELFF. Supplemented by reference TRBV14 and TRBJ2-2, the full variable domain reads EAGVTQFPSHSVIEKGQTVTLRCDPISGHDNLYWYRRVMGKEIKFLLHFVKESKQDESGMPNNRFLAERTGGTYSTLKVQPAELEDSGVYFCASSQTGGGGELFFGEGSRLTVL.

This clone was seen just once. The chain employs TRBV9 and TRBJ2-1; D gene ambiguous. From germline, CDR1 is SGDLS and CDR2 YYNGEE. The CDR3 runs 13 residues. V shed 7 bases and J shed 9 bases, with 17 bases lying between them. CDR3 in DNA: TGTGCCAGCCGGAGAGAGGTAGTAGGTGAGCAGTTCTTC. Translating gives CASRREVVGEQFF. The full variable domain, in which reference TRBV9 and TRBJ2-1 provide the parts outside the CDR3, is DSGVTQTPKHLITATGQRVTLRCSPRSGDLSVYWYQQSLDQGLQFLIQYYNGEERAKGNILERFSAQQFPDLHSELNLSSLELGDSALYFCASRREVVGEQFFGPGTRLTVL.

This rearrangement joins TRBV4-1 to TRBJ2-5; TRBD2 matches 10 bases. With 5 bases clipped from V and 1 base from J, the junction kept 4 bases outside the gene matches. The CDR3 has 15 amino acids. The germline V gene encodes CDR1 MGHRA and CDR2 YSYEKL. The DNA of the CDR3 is TGCGCCAGCAGCACACTAGCGGGATCCCAAGAGACCCAGTACTTC. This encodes CASSTLAGSQETQYF.

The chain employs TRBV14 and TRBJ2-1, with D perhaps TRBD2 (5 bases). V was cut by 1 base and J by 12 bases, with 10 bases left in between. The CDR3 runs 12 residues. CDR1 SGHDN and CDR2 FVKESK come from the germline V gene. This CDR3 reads CASSQAGLGQFF. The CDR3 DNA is TGTGCCAGCAGCCAAGCAGGACTTGGGCAGTTCTTC.

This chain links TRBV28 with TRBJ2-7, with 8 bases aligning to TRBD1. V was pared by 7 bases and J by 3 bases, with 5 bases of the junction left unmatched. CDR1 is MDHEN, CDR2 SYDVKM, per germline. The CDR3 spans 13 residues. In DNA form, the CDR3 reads TGTGCCAGCACCCGGACAGGGCTCTACGAGCAGTACTTC. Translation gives CASTRTGLYEQYF.

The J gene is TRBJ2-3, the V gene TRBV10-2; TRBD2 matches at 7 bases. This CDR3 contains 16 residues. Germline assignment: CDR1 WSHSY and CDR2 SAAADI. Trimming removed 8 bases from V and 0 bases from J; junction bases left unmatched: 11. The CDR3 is CASGEAGVTSTDTQYF. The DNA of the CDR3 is TGCGCCAGCGGGGAGGCGGGGGTAACTAGCACAGATACGCAGTATTTT.

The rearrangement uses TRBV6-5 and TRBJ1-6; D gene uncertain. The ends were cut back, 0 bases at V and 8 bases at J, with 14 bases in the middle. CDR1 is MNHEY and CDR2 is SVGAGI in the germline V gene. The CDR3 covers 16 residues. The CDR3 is CASSYSSIDTYSPLHF. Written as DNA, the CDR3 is TGTGCCAGCAGTTACTCGAGTATAGACACATATTCACCCCTCCACTTT.

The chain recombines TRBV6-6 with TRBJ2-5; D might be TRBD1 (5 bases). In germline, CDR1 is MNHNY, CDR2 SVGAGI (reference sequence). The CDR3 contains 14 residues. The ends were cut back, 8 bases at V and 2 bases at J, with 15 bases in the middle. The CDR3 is CASAQQEPQETQYF. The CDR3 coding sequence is TGTGCCAGCGCCCAACAGGAACCGCAAGAGACCCAGTACTTC.